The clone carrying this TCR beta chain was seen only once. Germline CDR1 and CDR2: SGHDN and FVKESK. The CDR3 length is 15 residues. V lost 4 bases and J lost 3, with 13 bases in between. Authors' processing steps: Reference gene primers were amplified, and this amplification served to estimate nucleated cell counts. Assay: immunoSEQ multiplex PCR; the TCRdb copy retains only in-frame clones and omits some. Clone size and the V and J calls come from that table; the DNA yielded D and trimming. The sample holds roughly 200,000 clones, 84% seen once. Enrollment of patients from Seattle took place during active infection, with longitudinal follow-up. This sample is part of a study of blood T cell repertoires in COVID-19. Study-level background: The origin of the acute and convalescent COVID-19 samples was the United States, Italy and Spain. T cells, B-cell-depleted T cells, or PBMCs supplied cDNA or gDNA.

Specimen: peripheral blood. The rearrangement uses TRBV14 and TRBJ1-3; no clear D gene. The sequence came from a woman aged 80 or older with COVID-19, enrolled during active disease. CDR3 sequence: CASSLPGGVGNTIYF. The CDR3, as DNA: TGTGCCAGCAGCCTCCCCGGCGGGGTTGGAAACACCATATATTTT.